These 2 T cell receptor beta chains share one sample of origin, sequenced in a study of response to subunit inactivated influenza vaccine. TCRdb independently ran MiXCR on the RT-PCR reads; one entry per CDR3 protein. The data hold roughly 650,000 distinct CDR3 sequences, with approximately 14% observed a single time. The sample was PBMCs from blood, taken about 13 days after vaccination. Receptor source: a man in his forties or fifties who received an inactivated influenza vaccine.

V gene TRBV20-1 combines with J gene TRBJ2-1; D gene unclear. The CDR3 has 12 amino acids. CDR1 DFQATT and CDR2 SNEGSKA come from the germline V gene (reference sequence). V lost 3 bases, J lost 5 bases, and 8 bases lay in between. CDR3 protein: CSASGPNNEQFF. The CDR3 region has the DNA TGCAGTGCTAGTGGGCCGAACAATGAGCAGTTCTTC.

This clonotype was counted between two and nine times. The V gene is TRBV10-3, the J gene TRBJ2-5; possibly TRBD2 for D (6 bases). Germline V gene data show CDR1 as ENHRY and CDR2 as SYGVKD. This CDR3 is 13 amino acids long. V lost 5 bases, J lost 1 base, and 8 bases lay in between. The CDR3 spells CAISQRAQETQYF. For the CDR3, the DNA is TGTGCCATCAGTCAGCGGGCCCAAGAGACCCAGTACTTC.